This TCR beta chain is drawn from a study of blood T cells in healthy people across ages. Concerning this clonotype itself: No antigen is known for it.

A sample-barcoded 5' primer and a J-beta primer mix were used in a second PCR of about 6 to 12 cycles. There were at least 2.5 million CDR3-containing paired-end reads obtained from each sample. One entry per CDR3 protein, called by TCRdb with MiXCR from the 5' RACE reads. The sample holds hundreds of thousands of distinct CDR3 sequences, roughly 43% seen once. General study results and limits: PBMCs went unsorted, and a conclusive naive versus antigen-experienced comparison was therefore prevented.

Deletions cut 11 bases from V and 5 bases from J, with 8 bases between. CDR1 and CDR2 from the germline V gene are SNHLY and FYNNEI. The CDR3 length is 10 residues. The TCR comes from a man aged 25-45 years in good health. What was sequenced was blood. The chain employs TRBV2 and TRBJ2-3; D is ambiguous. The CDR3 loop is CAAGEDTQYF. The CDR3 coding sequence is TGTGCCGCTGGGGAAGATACGCAGTATTTT.